The clone carrying this T cell receptor beta chain turned up a few times. Its cognate antigen is unknown. The data were obtained in a study of CD8 T cells in ankylosing spondylitis. The study, taken as a whole, reports: Significant enrichment of disease-linked clones was reported in matched ankylosing spondylitis synovial fluid. Researchers report that disease-linked clones proved CD8+ and relatively rare in peripheral blood.

Libraries of TCR beta came from quantitative 5'-RACE with molecular barcodes. TCRdb ran MiXCR on the 5' RACE reads and lists one entry per CDR3 protein. The sample lists about 100,000 distinct CDR3 sequences; less than 25% were seen once. The sample taken for sequencing was synovial fluid, either unsorted or a sorted T cell fraction (not recorded which). The sequence came from a male donor with ankylosing spondylitis.

Written as DNA, the CDR3 is TGCAGCGGTTCCGGGGGGCCCGGCACTGAAGCTTTCTTT. This gives the protein CSGSGGPGTEAFF. The chain uses TRBV29-1 and TRBJ1-1, with D perhaps TRBD1 (6 bases). CDR3 size: 13 residues. Germline CDR1 is SQVTM and CDR2 is ANQGSEA. V was shortened by 7 bases and J by 4 bases, with 16 bases between the two germline ends. The full variable domain, with the rest looked up from reference TRBV29-1 and TRBJ1-1, is SAVISQKPSRDICQRGTSLTIQCQVDSQVTMMFWYRQQPGQSLTLIATANQGSEATYESGFVIDKFPISRPNLTFSTLTVSNMSPEDSSIYLCSGSGGPGTEAFFGQGTRLTVV.